The 4 T cell receptor beta chains below were found in one sample sequenced in a study of cytomegalovirus exposure and HLA in healthy donors. This PCR relied on a set of 60 Vbeta primers and 13 Jbeta primers. Repertoires were generated with immunoSEQ multiplex PCR, while TCRdb's copy carries only in-frame clones and drops some. In the table there are about 270,000 clones, 86% of which are singletons. Sequenced material: PBMCs. Receptor source: a man aged 40-55 years in good health and CMV-seropositive.

This clone occurred once. V and J are TRBV27 and TRBJ2-2, with 15 bases identical to TRBD2. V trimming: 5 bases; J trimming: 7 bases; junction bases outside the gene matches: 11. Germline assignment: CDR1 MNHEY and CDR2 SMNVEV (reference sequence). The CDR3 has 18 amino acids. For the CDR3, the DNA is TGTGCCAGCAGTCTCGGACTAGCGGGAGGGCCCTGGGTCGGGGAGCTGTTTTTT. This encodes CASSLGLAGGPWVGELFF.

In its sample, this clone was seen once. The chain joins TRBV13 to TRBJ2-3; possible D gene TRBD1, 5 bases. The CDR3 runs to 17 residues. From germline, CDR1 is PRHDT and CDR2 FYEKMQ (reference sequence). The V end lost 5 bases, the J end lost 1 base, and 19 bases lay between the germline ends. CDR3 nucleotide sequence: TGTGCCAGCAGCCCACGCCGACAGCCTGGGGGCACAGATACGCAGTATTTT. Translated: CASSPRRQPGGTDTQYF.

The genes are TRBV18 and TRBJ2-1, with D tentatively TRBD1 (6 bases). V lost 10 bases to trimming and J lost 5 bases, with 15 bases between them. This CDR3 spans 13 amino acids. Germline CDR1 is KGHSH and CDR2 is LQKENI. The CDR3 here is CATTTGLNNEQFF. The CDR3 DNA reads TGTGCCACTACGACAGGCCTAAACAATGAGCAGTTCTTC.

This clone came up once. V and J are TRBV28 and TRBJ1-2, with a possible D match to TRBD1 (6 bases). The germline V gene encodes CDR1 MDHEN and CDR2 SYDVKM. Between the trimmed V and J ends, which lost 6 bases and 0 bases, there was a span of 14 bases. The CDR3 consists of 15 residues. CDR3 sequence reads: CASSPGQIANYGYTF. CDR3 in DNA: TGTGCCAGCAGCCCTGGACAGATAGCTAACTATGGCTACACCTTC.